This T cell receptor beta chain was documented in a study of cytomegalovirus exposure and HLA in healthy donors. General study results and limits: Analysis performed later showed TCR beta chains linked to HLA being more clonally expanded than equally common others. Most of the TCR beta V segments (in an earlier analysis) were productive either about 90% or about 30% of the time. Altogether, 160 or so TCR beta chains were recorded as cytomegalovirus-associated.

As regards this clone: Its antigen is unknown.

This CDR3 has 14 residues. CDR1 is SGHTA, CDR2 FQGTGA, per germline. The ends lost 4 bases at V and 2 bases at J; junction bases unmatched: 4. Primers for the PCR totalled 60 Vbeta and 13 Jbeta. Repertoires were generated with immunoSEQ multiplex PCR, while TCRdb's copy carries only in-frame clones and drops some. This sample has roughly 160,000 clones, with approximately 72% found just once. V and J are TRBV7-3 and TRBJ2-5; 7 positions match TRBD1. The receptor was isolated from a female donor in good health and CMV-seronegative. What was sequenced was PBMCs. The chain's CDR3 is CASSCRDRQETQYF. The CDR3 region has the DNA TGTGCCAGCAGCTGCCGGGACAGACAAGAGACCCAGTACTTC. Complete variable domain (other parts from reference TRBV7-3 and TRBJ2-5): GAGVSQTPSNKVTEKGKYVELRCDPISGHTALYWYRQSLGQGPEFLIYFQGTGAADDSGLPNDRFFAVRPEGSVSTLKIQRTERGDSAVYLCASSCRDRQETQYFGPGTRLLVL.